Each of the 22 T cell receptor beta chains below was sequenced from the same sample in a study of T cell responses to AZD1222 COVID-19 vaccine. TCRdb's copy holds only in-frame clones and misses some; the assay was immunoSEQ multiplex PCR. The sample has some 110,000 clones, approximately 89% seen once; the top ten hold 44%. Sequenced material: peripheral blood, taken 28 days after the second AZD1222 dose. The receptors here all came from an adult who received the AZD1222 COVID-19 vaccine.

V gene TRBV7-2 combines with J gene TRBJ2-7; no reliable D call. Germline V gives CDR1 SGHTA, CDR2 FQGNSA. V gave up 1 base and J gave up 7 bases, with 5 bases separating them. CDR3 length equals 11 residues. CDR3 sequence: CASSLGLEQYF. In DNA form, the CDR3 reads TGTGCCAGCAGCTTAGGACTTGAGCAGTACTTC.

V usage is TRBV19 and J usage is TRBJ2-7, with 8 bases that match TRBD1. The CDR3 length is 16 residues. In germline, CDR1 is LNHDA, CDR2 SQIVND (reference sequence). V lost 2 bases and J lost 2; bases outside the gene matches: 8. The chain's CDR3 is CASSILLTGVTYEQYF. DNA of the CDR3: TGTGCCAGTAGTATACTATTGACAGGGGTAACCTACGAGCAGTACTTC.

J is TRBJ1-1 and V is TRBV14; D is undetermined. The germline V gene has CDR1 SGHDN and CDR2 FVKESK. The CDR3 sequence is 15 residues long. Between the trimmed V and J ends, which lost 1 base and 0 bases, there was a span of 9 bases. The CDR3 DNA sequence: TGTGCCAGCAGCCAAGCCGGGAGGATGAACACTGAAGCTTTCTTT. Translated: CASSQAGRMNTEAFF.

V is TRBV10-3 and J is TRBJ2-7; the D is unclear. CDR3 length equals 12 residues. CDR1 is ENHRY and CDR2 is SYGVKD in the germline V gene. Trimming pared 6 bases from V and 1 base from J, leaving 7 bases between. In DNA, the CDR3 is TGTGCCATCAGCGATCTATCCTACGAGCAGTACTTC. Protein: CAISDLSYEQYF.

The rearrangement joins TRBV27 to TRBJ2-6; 7 bases map to TRBD1. CDR1 and CDR2 (germline): MNHEY, SMNVEV (reference sequence). The CDR3 covers 19 residues. Unmatched junction bases numbered 13, after V lost 5 bases and J lost 0 bases. CDR3 sequence (DNA): TGTGCCAGCAGTCAGACTCGGGACAGTTCGTTCTCTGGGGCCAACGTCCTGACTTTC. Its protein is CASSQTRDSSFSGANVLTF.

V is TRBV2 and J is TRBJ2-7, with 7 bases aligning to TRBD2. CDR3 size: 12 residues. The V segment lost 3 bases and the J segment 4 bases; nucleotides outside the gene matches: 0. The germline CDR1 and CDR2 sequences are SNHLY and FYNNEI. CDR3 in amino acids: CASSDSGYEQYF. The CDR3 DNA is TGTGCCAGCAGTGATAGCGGGTACGAGCAGTACTTC.

DNA of the CDR3: TGTGCCAGCAGCCAAGATCTGCGAGGGTTGCCGTTCTTC. Protein product: CASSQDLRGLPFF. This rearrangement joins TRBV14 to TRBJ2-1, with a tentative D call TRBD2 (5 bases). Germline V gives CDR1 SGHDN, CDR2 FVKESK. V shed 0 bases and J shed 15 bases, with 15 bases lying between them. The CDR3 runs 13 residues.

The genes are TRBV3-1 (or the pseudogene TRBV3-2) and TRBJ2-1, with a possible D match to TRBD2 (5 bases). The CDR3 is 15 amino acids. The germline V gene has CDR1 LGHDT and CDR2 YNNKEL (reference sequence). Trimming shortened V by 1 base and J by 2 bases, and 9 bases separated the two germline ends. CDR3 sequence: CASSQGSGPYNEQFF. CDR3 DNA sequence: TGTGCCAGCAGCCAAGGCAGCGGCCCCTACAATGAGCAGTTCTTC.

The J gene is TRBJ2-7, the V gene TRBV28, with TRBD2 identical over 9 bases. This CDR3 is 17 amino acids long. Germline-derived CDR1 and CDR2 are MDHEN and SYDVKM. V lost 6 bases, J lost 5 bases, and 17 bases stayed unmatched. CDR3 region: CASSSAAGGPGMDEQYF. For the CDR3, the DNA is TGTGCCAGCAGCTCAGCGGCGGGAGGGCCTGGAATGGACGAGCAGTACTTC.

The rearrangement links TRBV20-1 to TRBJ2-5; D is uncertain. The CDR3 has 11 amino acids. The germline gives CDR1 DFQATT, CDR2 SNEGSKA (reference sequence). V shed 3 bases and J shed 5 bases, with 7 bases lying between them. The CDR3 spells CSARVGETQYF. In DNA, the CDR3 is TGCAGTGCTAGGGTGGGTGAGACCCAGTACTTC.

The J gene is TRBJ1-1, the V gene TRBV4-1, with 9 positions matching TRBD1. The CDR3 contains 17 residues. CDR1 MGHRA and CDR2 YSYEKL come from the germline V gene. Losses at the gene ends were 2 bases for V and 0 bases for J; bases not matched to a gene: 7. This chain's CDR3 is CASSQPDRGNMNTEAFF. The CDR3 nucleotides are TGCGCCAGCAGCCAACCGGACAGGGGTAATATGAACACTGAAGCTTTCTTT.

This chain joins TRBV11-2 and TRBJ2-7, with D possibly matching TRBD2 (6 bases). The CDR3 totals 15 residues. Deletions cut 3 bases from V and 0 bases from J, with 12 bases between. Germline V CDR1 and CDR2: SGHAT, FQNNGV. CDR3 DNA: TGTGCCAGCAGCTTTCTTGCGGGGAGCTCCTACGAGCAGTACTTC. Amino acid sequence: CASSFLAGSSYEQYF.

The rearrangement uses TRBV5-6 and TRBJ2-3; 8 bases are shared with TRBD1. CDR1 and CDR2 from the germline V gene are SGHDT and YYEEEE. CDR3 length: 16 residues. J was trimmed by 4 bases and V by 3 bases; bases with no gene match: 10. Here the CDR3 reads CASSSRGRGRSDTQYF. DNA of the CDR3: TGTGCCAGCAGCTCCAGGGGCAGGGGGCGCTCAGATACGCAGTATTTT. The full variable domain, completed using reference TRBV5-6 and TRBJ2-3, is DAGVTQSPTHLIKTRGQQVTLRCSPKSGHDTVSWYQQALGQGPQFIFQYYEEEERQRGNFPDRFSGHQFPNYSSELNVNALLLGDSALYLCASSSRGRGRSDTQYFGPGTRLTVL.

Points on this clone: The junction departs from the called germline gene at one end, perhaps through a read error. The rearrangement links TRBV28 to TRBJ2-7, with 8 bases aligning to TRBD1. This CDR3 contains 14 residues. Germline V gives CDR1 MDHEN, CDR2 SYDVKM. CDR3 residues: CASATPRTGSHWVF. In DNA, the CDR3 is TGTGCCAGCGCTACTCCGAGGACAGGGTCACATTGGGTTTTC. The full variable domain, with the rest looked up from reference TRBV28 and TRBJ2-7, is DVKVTQSSRYLVKRTGEKVFLECVQDMDHENMFWYRQDPGLGLRLIYFSYDVKMKEKGDIPEGYSVSREKKERFSLILESASTNQTSMYLCASATPRTGSHWVFGPGTRLTVT.

This chain uses TRBV28 with TRBJ1-4; 7 bases are a match to TRBD1. Germline V gene sequence: CDR1 MDHEN, CDR2 SYDVKM. Losses at the gene ends were 8 bases for V and 5 bases for J; bases not matched to a gene: 8. The CDR3 length is 14 residues. For the CDR3, the DNA is TGTGCCAGCGGTGAGAGGGGGCTAAATGAAAAACTGTTTTTT. Its translation: CASGERGLNEKLFF.

This clone was seen once. The gene calls are TRBV3-1 (or the pseudogene TRBV3-2) and TRBJ2-2; 7 bases map to TRBD2. The CDR3 runs to 13 residues. Trimming took 2 bases from V and 9 from J; bases not matched to a gene: 3. Germline assignment: CDR1 LGHDT and CDR2 YNNKEL (reference sequence). CDR3 DNA: TGTGCCAGCAGCCAATCGACTAGCCGGGAGCTGTTTTTT. Its protein product is CASSQSTSRELFF.

This clone was seen a handful of times. The chain joins TRBV29-1 to TRBJ2-7, with TRBD1 matching over 8 bases. The junction had 11 bases not matched to a gene; V was cut back by 4 bases and J by 6 bases. This CDR3 contains 14 residues. Germline-derived CDR1 and CDR2 are SQVTM and ANQGSEA. In DNA, the CDR3 is TGCAGCGTTGGGTCCGGTACAGGGGGTAGCGAGCAGTACTTC. Residues: CSVGSGTGGSEQYF.

The chain employs TRBV5-1 and TRBJ1-2; 8 nucleotides match TRBD1. In germline, CDR1 is SGHRS, CDR2 YFSETQ. Losses at the gene ends were 0 bases for V and 4 bases for J; bases not matched to a gene: 2. CDR3 length: 14 amino acids. The chain's CDR3 is CASSLGGQAYGYTF. The DNA for the CDR3 is TGCGCCAGCAGCTTGGGGGGACAGGCCTATGGCTACACCTTC.

The rearrangement uses TRBV19 and TRBJ1-2; D not resolved. The V gene lost 10 bases and the J gene lost 2 bases, with 14 bases spanning the gap. From germline, CDR1 is LNHDA and CDR2 SQIVND (reference sequence). The CDR3 loop spans 13 amino acids. The CDR3 sequence is CATSRGANYGYTF. CDR3 bases: TGTGCCACCTCCCGTGGAGCCAACTATGGCTACACCTTC.

The chain carries TRBV7-6 and TRBJ2-7; no definite D call. Trimming cost V 0 bases and J 0 bases, with 6 bases left between them. Germline V lookup: CDR1 SGHVS, CDR2 FNYEAQ. CDR3 length equals 14 residues. The CDR3 sequence: CASSLAGRSYEQYF. The CDR3, as DNA: TGTGCCAGCAGCTTAGCGGGTCGCTCCTACGAGCAGTACTTC.

The gene calls are TRBV7-8 and TRBJ1-2; D ambiguous. The V and J ends lost 1 base and 2 bases respectively, with 11 bases between them. The length of the CDR3 is 15 residues. Germline V gene lookup returns CDR1 SGHVS and CDR2 FQNEAQ. CDR3 in amino acids: CASSLELRRNYGYTF. As DNA, the CDR3 is TGTGCCAGCAGCTTAGAGCTTCGGAGAAACTATGGCTACACCTTC.

The chain employs TRBV7-8 and TRBJ2-7; 7 bases agree with TRBD2. The CDR3 extends over 18 amino acids. Germline loops: CDR1 SGHVS, CDR2 FQNEAQ. V lost 0 bases and J lost 2; bases outside the gene matches: 13. Here the CDR3 reads CASSLATIPGLPAYEQYF. CDR3 nucleotides: TGTGCCAGCAGCTTAGCCACCATTCCGGGACTACCAGCCTACGAGCAGTACTTC.